Described below is a single TCR beta chain sequence and its context. A much larger clone differs from this one at a single base, so this may be a read error. Given the absence of the conserved phenylalanine or tryptophan at the CDR3 end, a read error is likely. This sample stems from a study of tumor-infiltrating lymphocytes in primary liver carcinoma. Total RNA (around 0.45 ug) served as template for TCR beta cDNA synthesis primed by a constant-region primer. Modified slightly, ARM-PCR produced TCR beta libraries over three nested multiplex PCR rounds. The opening two PCR rounds, around 9 cycles each, paired TRBV1-TRBV30 forward primers with a C-beta reverse primer. TCRdb re-analysed the multiplex PCR reads in MiXCR, keeping a single row per CDR3 protein. Among more than 150,000 distinct CDR3 sequences listed, about 60% were seen once. CDR1 is SGHAT and CDR2 is FQNNGV in the germline V gene. V shed 5 bases and J 6 bases; nucleotides not matched to a gene: 5. The CDR3 covers 15 residues.

For blood RNA, unsorted whole blood served as the source, and germline DNA was extracted too. The clonotype was recovered from a man in his forties or fifties with primary liver carcinoma and hepatitis B virus infection. This chain joins TRBV11-2 and TRBJ2-2, with 11 bases matching TRBD1. Sequenced: peripheral blood. As DNA, the CDR3 is TGTGCCAGCAGCGGGGACAGGGGGTTGTCCGGGGAGCTGTTTCTT. This codes for CASSGDRGLSGELFL.